These T cell receptor beta chains were read from a single sample in a study of cytomegalovirus exposure and HLA in healthy donors. Repertoires were generated with immunoSEQ multiplex PCR, while TCRdb's copy carries only in-frame clones and drops some. The sample includes around 200,000 clones, about 80% of them seen just once. Sequencing input: PBMCs. The receptors were gathered from a man younger than 35 in good health and CMV-seronegative. Each CDR3 is given with its conserved first and last residue. Each record gives: J gene, V gene, clone size, D gene, CDR3 DNA, CDR3 protein. The D gene is left open where the match is weak. Only some rows state a clone size, as once, few, many or a class for expanded clones.

j_gene: TRBJ1-1; v_gene: TRBV15; abundance: NA; d_gene: NA; CDR3nt: TGTGCCACCAGCAGAGATCCCACAGGCCCTCTTCGGCGGTCCGTTGAAGCTTTCTTT; CDR3aa: CATSRDPTGPLRRSVEAFF
j_gene: TRBJ1-2; v_gene: TRBV5-6; abundance: NA; d_gene: TRBD1; CDR3nt: TGTGCCAGCACTCGACAATGGGGGGCAGGGGGGAACTATGGCTACACCTTC; CDR3aa: CASTRQWGAGGNYGYTF
j_gene: TRBJ1-1; v_gene: TRBV5-4; abundance: NA; d_gene: NA; CDR3nt: TGTGCCAGCAGCTTTCCCTCCCTAATACCGGACACTGAAGCTTTCTTT; CDR3aa: CASSFPSLIPDTEAFF
j_gene: TRBJ1-2; v_gene: TRBV28; abundance: NA; d_gene: TRBD1; CDR3nt: TGTGCCAGCAGTTTATTAACAGTGACAGGGGTAGGTCGTGGCTACACCTTC; CDR3aa: CASSLLTVTGVGRGYTF
j_gene: TRBJ2-3; v_gene: TRBV15; abundance: NA; d_gene: TRBD2; CDR3nt: TGTGCCACCAGCAGAGGGGCGACTAGCGGGGGTGCAGATACGCAGTATTTT; CDR3aa: CATSRGATSGGADTQYF
j_gene: TRBJ2-7; v_gene: TRBV5-4; abundance: NA; d_gene: TRBD2; CDR3nt: TGTGCCAGCAGCTTGGAAGGTAGCGGGAACAACGAGCAGTACTTC; CDR3aa: CASSLEGSGNNEQYF
j_gene: TRBJ1-5; v_gene: TRBV19; abundance: few; d_gene: NA; CDR3nt: TGTGCCAGTTCCATGGGGGGGTTTGGGCAGCCCCAGCATTTT; CDR3aa: CASSMGGFGQPQHF
j_gene: TRBJ1-2; v_gene: TRBV7-2; abundance: NA; d_gene: NA; CDR3nt: TGTGCCAGCAGCTTAGTTGCTGGGCATCTCTATGGCTACACCTTC; CDR3aa: CASSLVAGHLYGYTF
j_gene: TRBJ1-2; v_gene: TRBV18; abundance: NA; d_gene: NA; CDR3nt: TGTGCCAGCTCACCAGGGACATCCTTTAACTATGGCTACACCTTC; CDR3aa: CASSPGTSFNYGYTF
j_gene: TRBJ1-6; v_gene: TRBV27; abundance: once; d_gene: TRBD1; CDR3nt: TGTGCCAGCAGTGCGACAGGGACGGCCCTCCACTTT; CDR3aa: CASSATGTALHF
j_gene: TRBJ2-3; v_gene: TRBV7-8; abundance: NA; d_gene: TRBD2; CDR3nt: TGTGCCAGCAGCTCACCTAGGGTAGCGGGCAAACCTAGCACAGATACGCAGTATTTT; CDR3aa: CASSSPRVAGKPSTDTQYF
j_gene: TRBJ2-7; v_gene: TRBV7-8; abundance: NA; d_gene: TRBD1; CDR3nt: TGTGCCAGCAGCCGCCCCGGACAGGGTTTAGGAGTCTACGAGCAGTACTTC; CDR3aa: CASSRPGQGLGVYEQYF
j_gene: TRBJ2-1; v_gene: TRBV27; abundance: once; d_gene: TRBD2; CDR3nt: TGTGCCAGCAGTTTCGGGACTAGCCACAATGAGCAGTTCTTC; CDR3aa: CASSFGTSHNEQFF
j_gene: TRBJ1-2; v_gene: TRBV5-8; abundance: NA; d_gene: NA; CDR3nt: TGTGCCAGCAGCTTGCAGGGTCTCTACTATGGCTACACCTTC; CDR3aa: CASSLQGLYYGYTF
j_gene: TRBJ2-7; v_gene: TRBV5-6; abundance: NA; d_gene: TRBD1; CDR3nt: TGTGCCAGCAGCCCGATTGACAGGGGGCTGGTGGCGGTGCAGTACTTC; CDR3aa: CASSPIDRGLVAVQYF
j_gene: TRBJ2-7; v_gene: TRBV7-9; abundance: NA; d_gene: TRBD1; CDR3nt: TGTGCCAGCAGCCCAGGACAGGGACGATTAAACGAGCAGTACTTC; CDR3aa: CASSPGQGRLNEQYF
j_gene: TRBJ2-7; v_gene: TRBV4-2; abundance: NA; d_gene: TRBD1; CDR3nt: TGTGCCAGCAGCCGAGGGGACAGGGGCGTTCGCGAGCAGTACTTC; CDR3aa: CASSRGDRGVREQYF
j_gene: TRBJ2-3; v_gene: TRBV14; abundance: NA; d_gene: TRBD1; CDR3nt: TGTGCCAGCAGCCGGGGGACAGACTTAAGCACAGATACGCAGTATTTT; CDR3aa: CASSRGTDLSTDTQYF
j_gene: TRBJ1-4; v_gene: TRBV14; abundance: few; d_gene: TRBD1; CDR3nt: TGTGCCAGCAGCAGATGGACAGGGGGTAATGAAAAACTGTTTTTT; CDR3aa: CASSRWTGGNEKLFF
j_gene: TRBJ1-1; v_gene: TRBV2; abundance: NA; d_gene: TRBD1; CDR3nt: TGTGCCAGCAGTGAAGAGGGCAGGGACAGGGGATGGCCTTTCTTT; CDR3aa: CASSEEGRDRGWPFF
j_gene: TRBJ2-7; v_gene: TRBV6-1; abundance: NA; d_gene: TRBD1; CDR3nt: TGTGCCAGCAGTGAAGGGACAGGGGTAGAGTACGAGCAGTACTTC; CDR3aa: CASSEGTGVEYEQYF
j_gene: TRBJ2-5; v_gene: TRBV5-1; abundance: NA; d_gene: TRBD2; CDR3nt: TGCGCCAGCAGCTCTGGCGGGACTAGCGGGGGGGCAGAGACCCAGTACTTC; CDR3aa: CASSSGGTSGGAETQYF
j_gene: TRBJ2-5; v_gene: TRBV7-9; abundance: NA; d_gene: TRBD1; CDR3nt: TGTGCCAGCACCCTGATGGACAGGGGCCAAGAGACCCAGTACTTC; CDR3aa: CASTLMDRGQETQYF
j_gene: TRBJ2-2; v_gene: TRBV7-2; abundance: NA; d_gene: NA; CDR3nt: TGTGCCAGCAGCGACCAGGGCCCCGGGGAGCTGTTTTTT; CDR3aa: CASSDQGPGELFF
j_gene: TRBJ2-3; v_gene: TRBV27; abundance: NA; d_gene: NA; CDR3nt: TGTGCCAGCAGCCTACTCCGGGACTCTAGACGTACAGATACGCAGTATTTT; CDR3aa: CASSLLRDSRRTDTQYF
j_gene: TRBJ2-7; v_gene: TRBV5-5; abundance: NA; d_gene: TRBD2; CDR3nt: TGTGCCAGCACCACTCCCGGGGGGGCCTACGAGCAGTACTTC; CDR3aa: CASTTPGGAYEQYF
j_gene: TRBJ1-6; v_gene: TRBV6-5; abundance: few; d_gene: NA; CDR3nt: TGTGCCAGCAGTTACCGAGAGCCCTACGATAATTCACCCCTCCACTTT; CDR3aa: CASSYREPYDNSPLHF
j_gene: TRBJ1-2; v_gene: TRBV12-5; abundance: NA; d_gene: TRBD1; CDR3nt: TGTGCTAGTGGTGGGACAGGGAAAGGCTACACCTTC; CDR3aa: CASGGTGKGYTF
j_gene: TRBJ1-5; v_gene: TRBV15; abundance: NA; d_gene: TRBD1; CDR3nt: TGTGCCACCAGCAGAACGACAGGGAAAAATCAGCCCCAGCATTTT; CDR3aa: CATSRTTGKNQPQHF
j_gene: TRBJ2-5; v_gene: TRBV5-1; abundance: NA; d_gene: TRBD2; CDR3nt: TGCGCCAGCAGCTTGGTCGCAGCGGGGGGCCAAGAGACCCAGTACTTC; CDR3aa: CASSLVAAGGQETQYF
j_gene: TRBJ2-3; v_gene: TRBV9; abundance: NA; d_gene: NA; CDR3nt: TGTGCCAGCAGCGTAGGGGATGGACGGAGGGGAGGCACAGATACGCAGTATTTT; CDR3aa: CASSVGDGRRGGTDTQYF
j_gene: TRBJ2-5; v_gene: TRBV7-9; abundance: NA; d_gene: TRBD2; CDR3nt: TGTGCCAGCAGCTTATTTATTAGCGGGGGGGCCGGGCGAGAGACCCAGTACTTC; CDR3aa: CASSLFISGGAGRETQYF
j_gene: TRBJ1-1; v_gene: TRBV2; abundance: NA; d_gene: NA; CDR3nt: TGTGCCAGCAGCAAACCGTCTTCAGGGAGGCGGGGCACTGAAGCTTTCTTT; CDR3aa: CASSKPSSGRRGTEAFF
j_gene: TRBJ1-1; v_gene: TRBV6-1; abundance: NA; d_gene: NA; CDR3nt: TGTGCCAGCAGTGGGGGGGGGATCCTGAACACTGAAGCTTTCTTT; CDR3aa: CASSGGGILNTEAFF
j_gene: TRBJ2-1; v_gene: TRBV7-6; abundance: NA; d_gene: TRBD2; CDR3nt: TGTGCCAGCAGCTTATTGGCGGGAGGGCGGGATGAGCAGTTCTTC; CDR3aa: CASSLLAGGRDEQFF
j_gene: TRBJ2-5; v_gene: TRBV7-2; abundance: NA; d_gene: NA; CDR3nt: TGTGCCAGCAGCTCTCTAGGGGGGGCCAGGGAGACCCAGTACTTC; CDR3aa: CASSSLGGARETQYF
j_gene: TRBJ2-7; v_gene: TRBV29-1; abundance: NA; d_gene: TRBD1; CDR3nt: TGCAGCGGGTCGGGACAGGGGGAATACGAGCAGTACTTC; CDR3aa: CSGSGQGEYEQYF
j_gene: TRBJ2-2; v_gene: TRBV18; abundance: NA; d_gene: TRBD2; CDR3nt: TGTGCCAGCTCCCCGGGACTAGACGCCACCGGGGAGCTGTTTTTT; CDR3aa: CASSPGLDATGELFF
j_gene: TRBJ2-7; v_gene: TRBV5-6; abundance: few; d_gene: TRBD2; CDR3nt: TGTGCCAGCAGCTTGGCCCCGGGGGGCGAGCAGTACTTC; CDR3aa: CASSLAPGGEQYF
j_gene: TRBJ2-7; v_gene: TRBV6-5; abundance: NA; d_gene: NA; CDR3nt: TGTGCCAGCAGTAGCCGGGGGAGACAAGAGCAGTACTTC; CDR3aa: CASSSRGRQEQYF
j_gene: TRBJ1-1; v_gene: TRBV7-2; abundance: NA; d_gene: TRBD1; CDR3nt: TGTGCCAGCAGCCACTCACAAACAGGGGCGAACACTGAAGCTTTCTTT; CDR3aa: CASSHSQTGANTEAFF
j_gene: TRBJ2-7; v_gene: TRBV13; abundance: few; d_gene: NA; CDR3nt: TGTGCCAGCAGCTTAGGAGACTCGAGCTCCTACGAGCAGTACTTC; CDR3aa: CASSLGDSSSYEQYF
j_gene: TRBJ1-2; v_gene: TRBV6-1; abundance: NA; d_gene: NA; CDR3nt: TGTGCCGGCGGACAGCCCGCACTTTTCTGCGGCTACACCTTC; CDR3aa: CAGGQPALFCGYTF
j_gene: TRBJ1-2; v_gene: TRBV7-2; abundance: NA; d_gene: TRBD1; CDR3nt: TGTGCCAGCAGCCCACAGACAGGGGGAAACTATGGCTACACCTTC; CDR3aa: CASSPQTGGNYGYTF
j_gene: TRBJ2-1; v_gene: TRBV4-2; abundance: NA; d_gene: NA; CDR3nt: TGTGCCAGCAGCCAGGTCGTCGAGCGGTTATACAATGAGCAGTTCTTC; CDR3aa: CASSQVVERLYNEQFF
j_gene: TRBJ1-6; v_gene: TRBV27; abundance: NA; d_gene: NA; CDR3nt: TGTGCCAGCAGTTTGAAGGGGGTGAATTCACCCCTCCACTTT; CDR3aa: CASSLKGVNSPLHF
j_gene: TRBJ2-1; v_gene: TRBV5-1; abundance: NA; d_gene: TRBD2; CDR3nt: TGCGCCAGCAGTAATGACCAGACTAGCGGGGGTTCCTACAATGAGCAGTTCTTC; CDR3aa: CASSNDQTSGGSYNEQFF
j_gene: TRBJ1-1; v_gene: TRBV5-8; abundance: NA; d_gene: NA; CDR3nt: TGTGCCAGCAGCTCTACCACAGGGATTCCCTTGAACACTGAAGCTTTCTTT; CDR3aa: CASSSTTGIPLNTEAFF
j_gene: TRBJ2-7; v_gene: TRBV4-3; abundance: few; d_gene: TRBD1; CDR3nt: TGCGCCAGCAGCCAATTACGTGGACAGGGCTACGAGCAGTACTTC; CDR3aa: CASSQLRGQGYEQYF
j_gene: TRBJ2-1; v_gene: TRBV4-3; abundance: NA; d_gene: TRBD1; CDR3nt: TGCGCCAGCAGCCAAGCCTGGGACAGCTCCTCCTACAATGAGCAGTTCTTC; CDR3aa: CASSQAWDSSSYNEQFF
j_gene: TRBJ2-1; v_gene: TRBV7-8; abundance: NA; d_gene: TRBD2; CDR3nt: TGTGCCAGCAGCTCGAAGGGGGGGCTAGCGGGAGCCAATGAGCAGTTCTTC; CDR3aa: CASSSKGGLAGANEQFF
j_gene: TRBJ1-1; v_gene: TRBV7-2; abundance: NA; d_gene: NA; CDR3nt: TGTGCCAGCAGCTTAGGCTACAGGGCTCATCCTACTGAAGCTTTCTTT; CDR3aa: CASSLGYRAHPTEAFF
j_gene: TRBJ2-7; v_gene: TRBV9; abundance: NA; d_gene: NA; CDR3nt: TGTGCCAGCAGCGCGAAGACCGGGACACCCTCCTACGAGCAGTACTTC; CDR3aa: CASSAKTGTPSYEQYF